Here is one TCR beta chain with its context. The data originate from a study of shared clonotypes between healthy human individuals. CDR3 length equals 14 residues. After removal of 5 bases from V and 8 bases from J, the junction contained 8 bases not matched to a gene. The germline gives CDR1 SGHTA, CDR2 FQGTGA. Execution of the assay was at deep level. Produced via immunoSEQ multiplex PCR; TCRdb's table is partial and in-frame only. This table holds 2 million to 2.5 million clones, roughly 93% found once. The receptor's source is a young man in good health. Some clones in this sample may be carry-over from other donors' samples. Sequenced sample: naive CD4+ T cells from PBMCs. The subset denotes: CD45RA+ positively selected. V and J are TRBV7-3 and TRBJ2-1; TRBD1 matches at 8 bases. The CDR3 spells CASSRTGILDEQFF. CDR3 bases: TGTGCCAGCAGCCGGACAGGGATTCTCGATGAGCAGTTCTTC. Full variable domain (rest looked up from reference TRBV7-3 and TRBJ2-1): GAGVSQTPSNKVTEKGKYVELRCDPISGHTALYWYRQSLGQGPEFLIYFQGTGAADDSGLPNDRFFAVRPEGSVSTLKIQRTERGDSAVYLCASSRTGILDEQFFGPGTRLTVL.